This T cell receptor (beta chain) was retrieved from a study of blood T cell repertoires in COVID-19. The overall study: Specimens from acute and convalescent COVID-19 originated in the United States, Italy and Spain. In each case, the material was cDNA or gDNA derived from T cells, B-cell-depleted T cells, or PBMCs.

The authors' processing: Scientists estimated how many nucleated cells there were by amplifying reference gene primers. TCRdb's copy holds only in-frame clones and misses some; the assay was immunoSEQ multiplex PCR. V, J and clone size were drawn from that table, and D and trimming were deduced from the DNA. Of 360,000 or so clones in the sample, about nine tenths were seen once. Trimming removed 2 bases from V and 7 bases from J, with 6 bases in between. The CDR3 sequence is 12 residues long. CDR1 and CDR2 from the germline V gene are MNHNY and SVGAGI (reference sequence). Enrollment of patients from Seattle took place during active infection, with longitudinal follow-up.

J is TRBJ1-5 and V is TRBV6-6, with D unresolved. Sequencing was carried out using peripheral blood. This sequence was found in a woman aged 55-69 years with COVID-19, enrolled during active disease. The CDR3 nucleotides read TGTGCCAGCAGTTACATTGAGCAGCCCCAGCATTTT. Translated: CASSYIEQPQHF.